This T cell receptor beta chain is from a study of Graves' ophthalmopathy and Graves' hyperthyroidism. Amplification of the TCR beta CDR3 regions used RNA transcripts (as template). Second-round multiplex PCR came after a first-round RT-PCR that employed HTBI primers. TCRdb recomputed calls from the multiplex PCR reads with MiXCR, one row per CDR3 protein. Of 900,000 to 1,200,000 distinct CDR3 sequences listed, 36% are singletons. Trimming stripped 4 bases from V and 8 bases from J, with 18 bases between. Germline V gene data show CDR1 as SGHRS and CDR2 as YFSETQ. The CDR3 length is 15 residues. V is TRBV5-1 and J is TRBJ2-2, with D possibly matching TRBD2 (5 bases). The TCR was taken from an adult man with Graves' hyperthyroidism. The sequenced sample was peripheral blood or thyroid tissue (not recorded which). The CDR3 loop reads CASSTSEGAAGELFF. DNA for the CDR3: TGCGCCAGCAGCACCTCTGAGGGCGCCGCTGGGGAGCTGTTTTTT.